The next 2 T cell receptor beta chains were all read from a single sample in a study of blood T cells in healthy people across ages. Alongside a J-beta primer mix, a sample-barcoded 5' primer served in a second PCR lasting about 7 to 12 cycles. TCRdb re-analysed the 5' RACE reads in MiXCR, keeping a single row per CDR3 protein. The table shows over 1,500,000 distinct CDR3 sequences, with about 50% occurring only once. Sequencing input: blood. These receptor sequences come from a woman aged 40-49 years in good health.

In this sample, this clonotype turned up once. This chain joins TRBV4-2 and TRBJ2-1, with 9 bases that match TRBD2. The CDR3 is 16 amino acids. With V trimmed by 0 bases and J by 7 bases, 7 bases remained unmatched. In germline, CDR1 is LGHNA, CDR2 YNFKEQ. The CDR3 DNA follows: TGTGCCAGCAGCCAAGATCGGAGCGGGGGGAGTAATGAGCAGTTCTTC. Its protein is CASSQDRSGGSNEQFF.

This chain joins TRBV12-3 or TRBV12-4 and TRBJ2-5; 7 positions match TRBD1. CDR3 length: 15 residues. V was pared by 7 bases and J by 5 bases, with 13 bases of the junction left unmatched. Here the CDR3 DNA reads TGTGCCAGCACCACTGGACAGGCGGAAAGGGAGACCCAGTACTTC. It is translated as CASTTGQAERETQYF.